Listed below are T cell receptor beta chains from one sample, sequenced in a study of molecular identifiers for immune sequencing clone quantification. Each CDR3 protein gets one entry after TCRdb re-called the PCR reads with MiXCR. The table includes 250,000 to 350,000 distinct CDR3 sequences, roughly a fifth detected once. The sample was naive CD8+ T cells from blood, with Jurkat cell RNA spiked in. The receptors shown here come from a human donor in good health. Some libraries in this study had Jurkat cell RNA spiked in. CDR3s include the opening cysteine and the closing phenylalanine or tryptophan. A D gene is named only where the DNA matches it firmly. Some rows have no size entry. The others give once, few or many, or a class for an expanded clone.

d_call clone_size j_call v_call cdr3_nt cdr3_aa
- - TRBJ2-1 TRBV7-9 TGTGCCAGCAGCTTACCCTCTGGCCTAGAAGTCTACAATGAGCAGTCCTTC CASSLPSGLEVYNEQSF
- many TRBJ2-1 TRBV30 TGTGCCTGGAAGGAAGCGGGCAATGAGCAGTTCTTC CAWKEAGNEQFF
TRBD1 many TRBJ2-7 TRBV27 TGTGCCAGCAGTTTTACAGGGGGCGGGTACGAGCAGTACTTC CASSFTGGGYEQYF
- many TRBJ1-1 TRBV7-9 TGTGCCAGCAGCTTAGAGACAGGCGGTCCGTTCGCTGAAGCTTTCTTT CASSLETGGPFAEAFF
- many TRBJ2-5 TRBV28 TGTGCCAGCAGTTCCGCGCCACAGGGTCTTGAGACCCAGTACTTC CASSSAPQGLETQYF
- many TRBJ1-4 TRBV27 TGTGCCAGCAGTATACAGGGTACAAATGAAAAACTGTTTTTT CASSIQGTNEKLFF
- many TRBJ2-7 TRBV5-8 TGTGCCAGCAGCTTGGTGTCAGCGGAGGTGCAGTACTTC CASSLVSAEVQYF
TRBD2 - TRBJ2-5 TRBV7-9 TGTGCCAGCGGCCCCCCCCGGCGGGGGGTAGAGACCCAGTACTTC CASGPPRRGVETQYF
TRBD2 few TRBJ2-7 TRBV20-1 TGCAGTGCTCATGACGGTGCGGGGGGAAGCTACGAGCAGTACTTC CSAHDGAGGSYEQYF
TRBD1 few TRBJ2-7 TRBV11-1 TGTGCCAGCAGTATAATAAGGGACAGCAGCTACGAGCAGTACTTC CASSIIRDSSYEQYF
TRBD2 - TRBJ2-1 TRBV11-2 TGTGCCAGCAGCCCACTCACCGGGGGGGGGTATGAGCAGTTCTTC CASSPLTGGGYEQFF
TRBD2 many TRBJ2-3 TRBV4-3 TGCGCCAGCAGCCAGGAGGAGGGACTAGCGGGGGCCGATACGCAGTATTTT CASSQEEGLAGADTQYF
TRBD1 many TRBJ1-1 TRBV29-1 TGCAGCGTTGGGACGCACGGGACAGGGGCTTGGACTGAAGCTTTCTTT CSVGTHGTGAWTEAFF
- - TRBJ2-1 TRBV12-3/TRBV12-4 TGTGCCAGCAGTTTGGCCGCCCGGAGGGGGGAGTTCGATGAGCAGTTCTTC CASSLAARRGEFDEQFF
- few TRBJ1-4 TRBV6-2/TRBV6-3 TGTGCCAGCAGTTCGGGACGGCTAACTAATGAAAAACTGTTTTTT CASSSGRLTNEKLFF
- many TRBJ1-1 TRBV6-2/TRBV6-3 TGTGCCAGCAGTTCGGTCAGGGCCGTAAAGACTGAAGCTTTCTTT CASSSVRAVKTEAFF
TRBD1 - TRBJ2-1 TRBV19 TGTGCCAGTAGTATTGGGTCAGGGACAGGGGTCCATGAGCAGTTCTTC CASSIGSGTGVHEQFF
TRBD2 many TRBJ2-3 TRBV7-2 TGTGCCAGCAGCTTAGTGGCGGGGGGGGCCACAGATACGCAGTATTTT CASSLVAGGATDTQYF
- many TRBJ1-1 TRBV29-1 TGCAGCGTTGACAGTCCGATAATAATGAACACTGAAGCTTTCTTT CSVDSPIIMNTEAFF
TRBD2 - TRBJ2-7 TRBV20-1 TGCAGTGCCGTACCTAGCGGCTTCTACGAGCAGTACTTC CSAVPSGFYEQYF
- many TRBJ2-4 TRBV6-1 TGTGCCGGCGGAGCCCCGGGACACCAACTAGCCAAAAACATTCAGTACTTC CAGGAPGHQLAKNIQYF
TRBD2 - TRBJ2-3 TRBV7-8 TGTGCCAGCCGCTGGACTAGCGGGGTCACAGATACGCAGTATTTT CASRWTSGVTDTQYF
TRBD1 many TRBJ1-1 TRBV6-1 TGTGCCACGCGTACCAGGGGGCCTGAAGCTTTCTTT CATRTRGPEAFF
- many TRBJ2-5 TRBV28 TGTGCCAGCAGTTTTACAGGCGAGTCTTTGAAGACCCAGTACTTC CASSFTGESLKTQYF
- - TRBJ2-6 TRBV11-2 TGTGCCAGCAGCCTCTCCGACAGCTCTGGGGCCAACGTCCTGACTTTC CASSLSDSSGANVLTF
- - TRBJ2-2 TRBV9 TGTGCCAGCAGCGTAAGCACCGGGGAGCTGGTTTTT CASSVSTGELVF
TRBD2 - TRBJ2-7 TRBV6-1 TGTGCCAGCAGTGAGCGGGGTCTAGCGGGAAACGAGCAGTACTTC CASSERGLAGNEQYF
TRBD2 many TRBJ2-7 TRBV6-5 TGTGCCAGCAGTTACTCGAGCGGGAGGAGCTCCTACGAGCAGTACTTC CASSYSSGRSSYEQYF
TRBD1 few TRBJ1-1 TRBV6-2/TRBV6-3 TGTGCCAGCAGTTACGGAAGGACAGGGGGTACTGAAGCTTTCTTT CASSYGRTGGTEAFF
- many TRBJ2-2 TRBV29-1 TGCAGCGTTGGGGCTAACACCGGGGAGCTGTTTTTT CSVGANTGELFF
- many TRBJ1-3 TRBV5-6 TGTGCCAGCAGCTTCTCCGAGCTCTTTTCTGGAAACACCATATATTTT CASSFSELFSGNTIYF
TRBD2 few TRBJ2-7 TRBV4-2 TGTGCCAGCAGCCAATTCGGCGGGGGACCCTACGAGCAGTACTTC CASSQFGGGPYEQYF
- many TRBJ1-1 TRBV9 TGTGCCAGCAGCGTAGAAGGGGGGTACACTGAAGCTTTCTTT CASSVEGGYTEAFF
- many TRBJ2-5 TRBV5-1 TGCGCCAGCAGCACGGACATGGACGGGACCCAGTACTTC CASSTDMDGTQYF
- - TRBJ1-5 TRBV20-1 TGCAGTGCTAGAAGCCGACAGAGCAATCAGCCCCAGCATTTT CSARSRQSNQPQHF
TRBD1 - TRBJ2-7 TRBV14 TGTGCCAGCAGCCCGGGGACAGGGGAATTAACCTACGAGCAGTACTTC CASSPGTGELTYEQYF
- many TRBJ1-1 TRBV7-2 TGTGCCAGCAGCTTATCTCTCAACTCCGGACAGTTAAACACTGAAGCTTTCTTT CASSLSLNSGQLNTEAFF
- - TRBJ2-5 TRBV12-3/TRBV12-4 TGTGCCAGCAGTCACACCCGGGGCATCCAAGAGATCCAGTACTTC CASSHTRGIQEIQYF
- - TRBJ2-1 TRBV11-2 TGTGCCAGCAGCTTAGTAGCGGCAGGGGCTTCCTACAATGAGCAGTTCTTC CASSLVAAGASYNEQFF
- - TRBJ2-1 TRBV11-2 TGTGCCAGCAGCTTAGATTTGGCCCCCGAGCAGTTCTTC CASSLDLAPEQFF
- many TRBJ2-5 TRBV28 TGTGCCAGCAGAATGGGACGGATGTACCAAGAGACCCAGTACTTC CASRMGRMYQETQYF
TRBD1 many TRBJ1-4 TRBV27 TGTGCCAGCAGTCTACGACGTGGACAGGGGGTTGAAAAACTGTTTTTT CASSLRRGQGVEKLFF
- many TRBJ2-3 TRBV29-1 TGCAGCGTTCTCGGGGATCGAGGGAGCGCAGATACGCAGTATTTT CSVLGDRGSADTQYF
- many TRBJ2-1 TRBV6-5 TGTGCCAGCAGGGCGGGGTATGAGCAGTTCTTC CASRAGYEQFF
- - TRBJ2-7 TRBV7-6 TGTGCCAGCAGCTCAGGAGGGGACTCCTACGAGCAGTACTTC CASSSGGDSYEQYF
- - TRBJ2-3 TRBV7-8 TGTGCCAGCAGCTTAGAGTCTAGCGCCCGTGTCGACACAGATACGCAGTATTTT CASSLESSARVDTDTQYF
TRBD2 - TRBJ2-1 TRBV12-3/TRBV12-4 TGTGCCAGCAGTCCTGCAAGGACTAGCGGGGCTGCCTACAATGAGCAGTTCTTC CASSPARTSGAAYNEQFF
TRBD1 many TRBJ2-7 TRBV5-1 TGCGCCAGCAGCCCCGGGGACAGCCTCTCCTACGAGCAGTACTTC CASSPGDSLSYEQYF
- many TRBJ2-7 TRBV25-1 TGTGCCAGCAGTGAACGGGATACCTCCTACGAGCAGTACTTC CASSERDTSYEQYF
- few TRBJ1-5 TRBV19 TGTGCCAGTAGAAAAACAGGCAATAGCAATCAGCCCCAGCATTTT CASRKTGNSNQPQHF
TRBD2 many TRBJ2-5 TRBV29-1 TGCAGCGCTAGAGGACTAGAAGAGACCCAGTACTTC CSARGLEETQYF
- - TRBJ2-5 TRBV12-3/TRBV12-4 TGTGCCAGCAGCCCGCCGGGGCTGCAAGAGACCCAGTACTTC CASSPPGLQETQYF
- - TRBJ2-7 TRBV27 TGTGCCAGCAGTTCCGGGACACCCGAGCAGTACTTC CASSSGTPEQYF
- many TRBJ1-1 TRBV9 TGTGCCAGCAGCGGACAGGTTAACACTGAAGCTTTCTTT CASSGQVNTEAFF
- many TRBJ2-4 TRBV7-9 TGTGCCAGCAGCTTAGCGCTGTCTGAGGCCAAAAACATTCAGTACTTC CASSLALSEAKNIQYF
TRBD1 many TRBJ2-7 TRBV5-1 TGCGCCAGCAGCTTGACGGGACAGCCCTCCGAGCAGTACTTC CASSLTGQPSEQYF